These 13 T cell receptor beta chains share one sample of origin, sequenced in a study of cytomegalovirus exposure and HLA in healthy donors. PCR used 60 Vbeta primers and 13 Jbeta primers. Only in-frame clones appear in the TCRdb table, and some are missing; sequencing was by immunoSEQ multiplex PCR. The table includes around 140,000 clones, about 80% detected once. Input material: PBMCs. These receptor sequences come from a man aged 35-49 years in good health and CMV-seronegative.

This sequence joins TRBV7-2 and TRBJ1-1; TRBD1 is a possible D gene (6 bases). This CDR3 is 15 amino acids long. The germline V and J ends were trimmed by 5 bases and 0 bases, with 13 bases remaining between them. Germline V gives CDR1 SGHTA, CDR2 FQGNSA. The CDR3 sequence is CASSPPGTMNTEAFF. The CDR3 coding sequence is TGTGCCAGCAGCCCTCCTGGGACAATGAACACTGAAGCTTTCTTT.

The table lists this clone with a count of one. The chain couples TRBV5-1 to TRBJ2-7; tentative D call: TRBD1 (6 bases). The CDR3 extends over 13 amino acids. Germline V lookup: CDR1 SGHRS, CDR2 YFSETQ. V was clipped by 3 bases and J by 4 bases, with 11 bases between them. The CDR3 spells CASSYGTLYEQYF. Here the CDR3 DNA reads TGCGCCAGCAGCTACGGGACACTTTACGAGCAGTACTTC. The full variable domain, its missing parts supplied by reference TRBV5-1 and TRBJ2-7, is KAGVTQTPRYLIKTRGQQVTLSCSPISGHRSVSWYQQTPGQGLQFLFEYFSETQRNKGNFPGRFSGRQFSNSRSEMNVSTLELGDSALYLCASSYGTLYEQYFGPGTRLTVT.

The chain uses TRBV13 and TRBJ1-2, with 9 bases lining up with TRBD1. The CDR3 covers 15 residues. The trim removed 7 bases at V and 6 bases at J, leaving 12 bases unmatched. Looked up from germline, CDR1 is PRHDT and CDR2 is FYEKMQ (reference sequence). The DNA of the CDR3 is TGTGCCAGCACGATCTCCGGGACAGGGAAGGATGGCTACACCTTC. Its protein product is CASTISGTGKDGYTF.

The chain combines TRBV7-2 with TRBJ1-6, with no clear D. CDR3 length: 16 amino acids. Deletions cut 2 bases from V and 10 bases from J, with 18 bases between. Germline lookup yields CDR1 SGHTA and CDR2 FQGNSA. The CDR3 coding sequence is TGTGCCAGCAGCTTATCGGGGATAGAGGGTAACTCACCCCTCCACTTT. Translating it yields CASSLSGIEGNSPLHF.

The V call is TRBV21-1, the J call TRBJ1-6; no check of the table's D call, TRBD1, against the DNA was made. TRBV21-1 is a pseudogene locus. CDR3 length: 16 residues. The DNA of the CDR3 is TGTGCCAGCAGCAAAGGTGAGACAAGATGGAATTCACCCCTCCACTTT. Residues: CASSKGETRWNSPLHF.

In the case of this clone: The same CDR3 is also encoded by other DNA sequences in this sample. The chain recombines TRBV6-5 with TRBJ1-2, with 7 bases aligning to TRBD1. The CDR3 consists of 14 residues. V trimming: 6 bases; J trimming: 7 bases; junction bases outside the gene matches: 11. The germline CDR1 and CDR2 sequences are MNHEY and SVGAGI. The CDR3, as DNA: TGTGCCAGCAGCCTTAATTCAGGGGGTAGTGGCTACACCTTC. As protein: CASSLNSGGSGYTF.

This clone appeared a few times. Other DNA variants within this sample encode the same CDR3. The DNA of the CDR3 is TGTGCCAGCAGTCGACAGGGTGGGGATCAGCCCCAGCATTTT. This sequence encodes CASSRQGGDQPQHF. V gene TRBV6-5 combines with J gene TRBJ1-5; 7 bases are shared with TRBD1. The CDR3 consists of 14 residues. The ends lost 5 bases at V and 5 bases at J; junction bases unmatched: 6. Germline V gene data show CDR1 as MNHEY and CDR2 as SVGAGI.

The chain combines TRBV2 with TRBJ2-5; 7 bases are shared with TRBD2. The CDR3 sequence is 13 residues long. Germline CDR1 SNHLY, CDR2 FYNNEI. The J segment lost 5 bases and the V segment lost 5 bases, leaving 5 bases of the junction unmatched. CDR3: CASSPLAAETQYF. CDR3 DNA sequence: TGTGCCAGCAGTCCCCTAGCGGCGGAGACCCAGTACTTC. The variable domain in full, with the rest retrieved from reference TRBV2 and TRBJ2-5, is EPEVTQTPSHQVTQMGQEVILRCVPISNHLYFYWYRQILGQKVEFLVSFYNNEISEKSEIFDDQFSVERPDGSNFTLKIRSTKLEDSAMYFCASSPLAAETQYFGPGTRLLVL.

This rearrangement joins TRBV28 to TRBJ1-4; no reliable D call. Trimming stripped 2 bases from V and 2 bases from J, with 15 bases between. This CDR3 contains 17 residues. The germline V gene encodes CDR1 MDHEN and CDR2 SYDVKM. The CDR3 nucleotides read TGTGCCAGCAGTTTAGGTGGAGGGTTGGGTACTAATGAAAAACTGTTTTTT. Its protein product is CASSLGGGLGTNEKLFF.

The chain is built from TRBV27 and TRBJ2-3; 12 bases match TRBD2. Germline V gives CDR1 MNHEY, CDR2 SMNVEV (reference sequence). Losses at the gene ends were 6 bases for V and 5 bases for J; bases not matched to a gene: 12. The CDR3 consists of 17 residues. In DNA, the CDR3 is TGTGCCAGCAGCCCGCGGGGACTAGCGGGTCCCAAAGATACGCAGTATTTT. Translation: CASSPRGLAGPKDTQYF.

The chain links TRBV19 to TRBJ1-4; 9 bases align to TRBD1. The CDR3 loop spans 15 amino acids. The V and J ends lost 4 bases and 6 bases, in that order; junction bases with no gene match: 6. The germline V gene has CDR1 LNHDA and CDR2 SQIVND (reference sequence). CDR3 bases: TGTGCCAGTAGTAGGGCGGACAGGGGAGATGAAAAACTGTTTTTT. This codes for CASSRADRGDEKLFF. Together with reference TRBV19 and TRBJ1-4, the CDR3 gives the full variable domain: DGGITQSPKYLFRKEGQNVTLSCEQNLNHDAMYWYRQDPGQGLRLIYYSQIVNDFQKGDIAEGYSVSREKKESFPLTVTSAQKNPTAFYLCASSRADRGDEKLFFGSGTQLSVL.

The chain employs TRBV19 and TRBJ1-2; 7 nucleotides agree with TRBD1. The CDR3 runs 17 residues. Germline V gene lookup returns CDR1 LNHDA and CDR2 SQIVND (reference sequence). Trimming at V came to 7 bases and at J to 4 bases, leaving 18 bases not matched to a gene. The CDR3 loop is CASISSWQGDKLYGYTF. Written as DNA, the CDR3 is TGTGCCAGTATTAGTTCCTGGCAGGGGGATAAACTCTATGGCTACACCTTC. The full variable domain, its missing parts supplied by reference TRBV19 and TRBJ1-2, is DGGITQSPKYLFRKEGQNVTLSCEQNLNHDAMYWYRQDPGQGLRLIYYSQIVNDFQKGDIAEGYSVSREKKESFPLTVTSAQKNPTAFYLCASISSWQGDKLYGYTFGSGTRLTVV.

The chain combines TRBV10-3 with TRBJ1-6; 9 bases line up with TRBD1. CDR3 size: 15 residues. Germline CDR1 is ENHRY and CDR2 is SYGVKD. V was clipped by 8 bases and J by 7 bases; unmatched bases: 9. The DNA for the CDR3 is TGTGCCATCCGAAGTGGGACAGGGAACAATTCACCCCTCCACTTT. This gives the protein CAIRSGTGNNSPLHF.